This T cell receptor beta chain was recovered during a study of PD-1 blockade in classical Hodgkin lymphoma. General study findings and limits: Lower baseline TCR diversity marked trial partial responders and progressors. Reports described newly diagnosed patients as having lower baseline TCR diversity than healthy donors.

V lost 10 bases, J lost 8 bases, and 26 bases lay in between. CDR1 and CDR2 (germline): MGHDK, SYGVNS. This CDR3 has 16 amino acids. Time point indicated: cycle 4 day 1 (C4D1), after 5 to 7 weeks of nivolumab. All trial patients relapsed after autologous stem cell transplantation. Out of thawed PBMCs, magnetic negative selection purified CD4+ T cells. The protocol was immunoSEQ multiplex PCR, while the TCRdb copy is restricted to in-frame clones and leaves out a portion. In the table there are some 30,000 clones, approximately 85% of which are singletons. A note on this clone: The antigen is not known.

The chain combines TRBV25-1 with TRBJ1-4, with D uncertain. The receptor's source is a human donor with classical Hodgkin lymphoma. The specimen was CD4+ T cells from blood, collected before the fourth cycle of nivolumab. CDR3 DNA sequence: TGTGCCACTACCTACCCCGGGTCCGGATCTGGAGAAAAACTGTTTTTT. Protein product: CATTYPGSGSGEKLFF.